These 25 T cell receptor beta chains were all obtained from the same sample, sequenced in a study of beta chain features in type 1 diabetes. These receptors' antigens are unknown. Study findings and constraints: Type 1 diabetes patients showed a moderate but significant shortening of TCRB CDR3s in all four CD4+ subsets.

Every bit of the isolated RNA underwent reverse transcription, so sequencing read expressed TCRB transcripts. TCRdb's table, derived via immunoSEQ multiplex PCR, lists solely in-frame clones and lacks some. The top ten hold 0.022% of the sample, which has roughly 730,000 clones, 13% seen once. The sequenced sample consisted of naive CD4+ T cells from blood. Every receptor here comes from a man aged 18-30 years with type 1 diabetes.

This clone turned up a few times. The V gene is TRBV10-3, the J gene TRBJ2-5; 7 bases map to TRBD1. This CDR3 has 15 amino acids. In germline, CDR1 is ENHRY, CDR2 SYGVKD. V was pared by 3 bases and J by 1 base, with 5 bases of the junction left unmatched. The CDR3 region is CAISDGQDGQETQYF. The DNA for the CDR3 is TGTGCCATCAGTGATGGACAGGATGGCCAAGAGACCCAGTACTTC.

This clone turned up a few times. The chain uses TRBV7-9 and TRBJ2-4; D gene unclear. V was clipped by 1 base and J by 7 bases, with 8 bases between them. The CDR3 consists of 13 residues. Germline CDR1 is SEHNR and CDR2 is FQNEAQ (reference sequence). In DNA, the CDR3 is TGTGCCAGCAGCTTAGAAGGACCCAACATTCAGTACTTC. Encoded protein: CASSLEGPNIQYF.

The sample holds a few counts of this clone. The gene calls are TRBV7-9 and TRBJ2-5, with D possibly being TRBD2 (5 bases). The V end was cut by 4 bases, the J end by 12 bases, with 12 bases between. Germline V gene lookup returns CDR1 SEHNR and CDR2 FQNEAQ (reference sequence). This CDR3 is 11 amino acids long. CDR3 sequence: CASSSGNTEYF. In DNA form, the CDR3 reads TGTGCCAGCAGCTCGGGGAACACAGAGTACTTC.

This clone has only a few counts. The chain uses TRBV4-1 and TRBJ2-1, with D possibly TRBD2 on 7 matching bases. Trimming left V 0 bases short and J 8 bases short, with 14 bases between. Germline V CDR1 and CDR2: MGHRA, YSYEKL. The CDR3 totals 15 residues. The CDR3 sequence is CASSQDRGALDEQFF. In nucleotides, the CDR3 is TGCGCCAGCAGCCAAGATCGGGGGGCCTTGGATGAGCAGTTCTTC.

This clone has a count of ten or more. At the DNA level, this CDR3 is encoded by other sequences in the same sample as well. The rearrangement joins TRBV2 to TRBJ2-1, with TRBD1 matching over 10 bases. CDR3 length: 13 residues. CDR1 is SNHLY and CDR2 is FYNNEI in the germline V gene. The ends lost 4 bases at V and 6 bases at J; junction bases unmatched: 0. This CDR3 reads CASSGTGGNEQFF. Here the CDR3 DNA reads TGTGCCAGCAGTGGGACAGGGGGCAATGAGCAGTTCTTC. The complete variable domain, with remaining parts taken from reference TRBV2 and TRBJ2-1, reads EPEVTQTPSHQVTQMGQEVILRCVPISNHLYFYWYRQILGQKVEFLVSFYNNEISEKSEIFDDQFSVERPDGSNFTLKIRSTKLEDSAMYFCASSGTGGNEQFFGPGTRLTVL.

V usage is TRBV9 and J usage is TRBJ1-6; a weak D match, TRBD1 (6 bases). V lost 4 bases, J lost 10 bases, and 18 bases lay in between. The CDR3 has 15 residues. The germline V gene has CDR1 SGDLS and CDR2 YYNGEE. The CDR3: CASSTGQTGMSPLHF. CDR3 nucleotide sequence: TGTGCCAGCAGCACCGGACAGACCGGAATGTCACCCCTCCACTTT.

This clone appeared a few times. The rearrangement links TRBV25-1 to TRBJ1-4, with TRBD1 matching over 11 bases. V shed 8 bases, J shed 6 bases, and the junction held 5 bases outside the gene matches. The germline V gene has CDR1 MGHDK and CDR2 SYGVNS. The CDR3 sequence is 14 residues long. CDR3 in amino acids: CASHPGQGDEKLFF. CDR3 coding DNA: TGTGCCAGCCATCCGGGACAGGGGGATGAAAAACTGTTTTTT. Supplemented by reference TRBV25-1 and TRBJ1-4, the full variable domain reads EADIYQTPRYLVIGTGKKITLECSQTMGHDKMYWYQQDPGMELHLIHYSYGVNSTEKGDLSSESTVSRIRTEHFPLTLESARPSHTSQYLCASHPGQGDEKLFFGSGTQLSVL.

The chain is built from TRBV7-2 and TRBJ1-2, with TRBD1 identical over 9 bases. The CDR3 contains 15 residues. With V trimmed by 5 bases and J by 4 bases, 8 bases remained unmatched. CDR1 and CDR2 (germline): SGHTA, FQGNSA. The chain's CDR3 is CASSEGQGGTYGYTF. The CDR3 DNA sequence: TGTGCCAGCAGCGAGGGACAGGGAGGGACCTATGGCTACACCTTC.

This clone was counted between two and nine times. V and J are TRBV27 and TRBJ2-3; TRBD1 matches at 7 bases. V shed 3 bases and J 0 bases; nucleotides not matched to a gene: 12. From germline, CDR1 is MNHEY and CDR2 SMNVEV (reference sequence). The CDR3 runs 18 residues. CDR3 DNA sequence: TGTGCCAGCAGTTTTGGTATTCAGGGGGACGGGAGCACAGATACGCAGTATTTT. This codes for CASSFGIQGDGSTDTQYF.

This clone occurred a few times. The chain uses TRBV6-6 and TRBJ1-2; D ambiguous. Germline CDR1 is MNHNY and CDR2 is SVGAGI (reference sequence). The length of the CDR3 is 10 residues. Trimming stripped 8 bases from V and 8 bases from J, with 9 bases between. This chain's CDR3 is CASALRGYTF. CDR3 DNA sequence: TGTGCCAGCGCTCTTAGAGGCTACACCTTC.

The rearrangement joins TRBV7-9 to TRBJ1-5; the D is unclear. With 4 bases removed from V and 6 bases from J, the gap between germline ends came to 10 bases. The CDR3 consists of 13 residues. Germline CDR1 is SEHNR and CDR2 is FQNEAQ (reference sequence). The CDR3 nucleotides read TGTGCCAGCAGCTCCACTAGTGGTCAGCCCCAGCATTTT. It is translated as CASSSTSGQPQHF. Full variable domain (missing parts from reference TRBV7-9 and TRBJ1-5): DTGVSQNPRHKITKRGQNVTFRCDPISEHNRLYWYRQTLGQGPEFLTYFQNEAQLEKSRLLSDRFSAERPKGSFSTLEIQRTEQGDSAMYLCASSSTSGQPQHFGDGTRLSIL.

This chain connects TRBV30 to TRBJ1-1, with D hard to call. The germline gives CDR1 GTSNPN, CDR2 SVGIG (reference sequence). The CDR3 length is 13 residues. Deletions cut 3 bases from V and 4 bases from J, with 12 bases between. The DNA for the CDR3 is TGTGCCTGGAGCAGGATACTTGGCACTGAAGCTTTCTTT. It encodes CAWSRILGTEAFF.

The rearrangement uses TRBV28 and TRBJ2-3; maybe TRBD1 (6 bases). The CDR3 is 14 residues long. The V gene lost 5 bases and the J gene lost 6 bases, with 15 bases spanning the gap. Per the germline V gene, CDR1 is MDHEN and CDR2 is SYDVKM. The CDR3 loop reads CASSPSDRTDTQYF. The CDR3 nucleotides are TGTGCCAGCAGTCCCTCGGACAGAACGGATACGCAGTATTTT.

The chain recombines TRBV4-2 with TRBJ2-5, with 9 positions matching TRBD1. V dropped 0 bases and J dropped 5; count of bases not matched to a gene: 13. Germline V gives CDR1 LGHNA, CDR2 YNFKEQ. The CDR3 is made up of 18 amino acids. The CDR3 protein is CASSQEGTGLGWKETQYF. The CDR3 coding sequence is TGTGCCAGCAGCCAAGAAGGGACAGGGCTGGGGTGGAAGGAGACCCAGTACTTC.

This clone has more than one count but fewer than ten. In DNA form, the CDR3 reads TGTGCCAGCAGCCAAGAGGGGACAGCTGACAATGAGCAGTTCTTC. Its protein is CASSQEGTADNEQFF. This chain uses TRBV4-2 with TRBJ2-1; TRBD1 matches 7 bases. The CDR3 totals 15 residues. V trimming: 0 bases; J trimming: 5 bases; junction bases outside the gene matches: 4. Germline V gene data show CDR1 as LGHNA and CDR2 as YNFKEQ.

This clone was counted a few times. The V call is TRBV6-1, the J call TRBJ2-7; D remains ambiguous. Germline loops: CDR1 MNHNS, CDR2 SASEGT. The CDR3 loop spans 13 amino acids. V was pared by 6 bases and J by 3 bases, with 12 bases between. The CDR3 DNA reads TGTGCCAGCAGAGCGACGGACCACTACGAGCAGTACTTC. It translates to CASRATDHYEQYF.

The chain recombines TRBV7-3 with TRBJ2-5; D may correspond to TRBD1 or TRBD2 (5 bases each). V was pared by 5 bases and J by 5 bases, with 15 bases between. CDR1 and CDR2 from the germline V gene are SGHTA and FQGTGA. The CDR3 is made up of 14 amino acids. DNA of the CDR3: TGTGCCAGCAGCCAGGGACCTACGGAGGAGACCCAGTACTTC. It codes for CASSQGPTEETQYF. Filled out from reference TRBV7-3 and TRBJ2-5, the complete variable domain reads GAGVSQTPSNKVTEKGKYVELRCDPISGHTALYWYRQSLGQGPEFLIYFQGTGAADDSGLPNDRFFAVRPEGSVSTLKIQRTERGDSAVYLCASSQGPTEETQYFGPGTRLLVL.

The chain recombines TRBV7-2 with TRBJ1-5, with D possibly matching TRBD1 (6 bases). The germline gives CDR1 SGHTA, CDR2 FQGNSA. The length of the CDR3 is 16 residues. The V end was cut by 5 bases, the J end by 0 bases, with 14 bases between. CDR3 coding DNA: TGTGCCAGCAGCCGACTCGGACAGATTAGCAATCAGCCCCAGCATTTT. This encodes CASSRLGQISNQPQHF.

This sequence joins TRBV4-1 and TRBJ2-7; 10 bases agree with TRBD1. The germline V gene encodes CDR1 MGHRA and CDR2 YSYEKL. This CDR3 spans 16 amino acids. Trimming at V came to 1 base and at J to 4 bases, leaving 7 bases not matched to a gene. The CDR3: CASSQVETGGGYEQYF. The CDR3 bases are TGCGCCAGCAGCCAAGTAGAGACAGGGGGCGGGTACGAGCAGTACTTC.

This clone occurred a few times. The chain employs TRBV11-1 and TRBJ2-3; D is undetermined. V was trimmed by 2 bases and J by 5 bases, leaving 14 bases between them. This CDR3 is built from 15 residues. Looked up from germline, CDR1 is SGHAT and CDR2 is FQDESV (reference sequence). The CDR3 region is CASSLTLSGIDTQYF. The CDR3 nucleotides read TGTGCCAGCAGCTTAACTCTATCAGGAATAGATACGCAGTATTTT.

The chain links TRBV7-3 to TRBJ1-1; 7 bases match TRBD1. Germline V lookup: CDR1 SGHTA, CDR2 FQGTGA. There are 15 residues in the CDR3. With V trimmed by 5 bases and J by 7 bases, 13 bases remained unmatched. CDR3 protein: CASSPMPTGASEAFF. CDR3 in DNA: TGTGCCAGCAGCCCAATGCCCACAGGGGCGAGTGAAGCTTTCTTT.

The chain recombines TRBV30 with TRBJ1-2; maybe TRBD1 (6 bases). The CDR3 loop spans 13 amino acids. Germline lookup yields CDR1 GTSNPN and CDR2 SVGIG (reference sequence). The ends were cut back, 5 bases at V and 8 bases at J, with 18 bases in the middle. The CDR3 DNA is TGTGCCTGGGGACAGATCACCTTGGGGGGCTACACCTTC. Translation gives CAWGQITLGGYTF.

This clone has more than one count but fewer than ten. The chain couples TRBV2 to TRBJ2-4; 8 bases are a match to TRBD2. This CDR3 contains 20 residues. The germline V gene has CDR1 SNHLY and CDR2 FYNNEI. V was pared by 5 bases and J by 2 bases, with 20 bases of the junction left unmatched. CDR3: CASSPEDRWTSPAPKNIQYF. The CDR3 bases are TGTGCCAGCAGTCCAGAGGACAGATGGACTAGCCCAGCACCCAAAAACATTCAGTACTTC.

The chain joins TRBV30 to TRBJ2-3; TRBD1 aligns across 7 bases. The CDR3 is 17 amino acids. Per germline, CDR1 GTSNPN and CDR2 SVGIG (reference sequence). V gave up 0 bases and J gave up 5 bases; unmatched junction bases: 14. The CDR3 region has the DNA TGTGCCTGGAGTGTTGGTGGGGACAGCCGGTTGTTAGATACGCAGTATTTT. It codes for CAWSVGGDSRLLDTQYF. The full variable domain, completed using reference TRBV30 and TRBJ2-3, is SQTIHQWPATLVQPVGSPLSLECTVEGTSNPNLYWYRQAAGRGLQLLFYSVGIGQISSEVPQNLSASRPQDRQFILSSKKLLLSDSGFYLCAWSVGGDSRLLDTQYFGPGTRLTVL.

The CDR3 DNA follows: TGTGCCAGCAGTTCCCAAAGGACCTTCACCTTCGGGACCCAGTACTTC. This gives the protein CASSSQRTFTFGTQYF. This rearrangement joins TRBV27 to TRBJ2-5; unclear D gene. This CDR3 has 16 amino acids. With 4 bases removed from V and 7 bases from J, the gap between germline ends came to 22 bases. CDR1 and CDR2 from the germline V gene are MNHEY and SMNVEV (reference sequence).